The clone carrying this T cell receptor beta chain was seen ten or more times. Its antigen remains unknown. The CDR3 loop spans 17 amino acids. With V trimmed by 1 base and J by 2 bases, 7 bases remained unmatched. The sample is drawn from a study of T cells in Graves' hyperthyroidism and ophthalmopathy. Regarding the study as a whole: Ophthalmopathy was separated from stable hyperthyroidism by a 13 V-J model. Model output signaled ophthalmopathy a median around 5.9 months ahead of onset.

What was amplified from RNA transcripts were TCR beta CDR3 regions. First-round RT-PCR with HTBI primers amplified the TCR CDR3 region. Each CDR3 protein is one row after TCRdb ran MiXCR on the multiplex PCR reads. This repertoire shows around 380,000 distinct CDR3 sequences, roughly 13% found once; its top ten account for under 25%. Lactation, pregnancy, other autoimmune disease or uncontrolled infection led to exclusion of patients. Fresh peripheral blood, about 9.6 ml, yielded the PBMCs. The source of this sequence is a man younger than 40 with Graves' hyperthyroidism that later progressed to Graves' ophthalmopathy. The chain carries TRBV12-3 or TRBV12-4 and TRBJ2-3; 9 nucleotides align to TRBD1. Sequenced input: blood. The DNA of the CDR3 is TGTGCCAGCAGTTTAGGGGCTACAGGGGGCCCCACAGATACGCAGTATTTT. Residues: CASSLGATGGPTDTQYF.